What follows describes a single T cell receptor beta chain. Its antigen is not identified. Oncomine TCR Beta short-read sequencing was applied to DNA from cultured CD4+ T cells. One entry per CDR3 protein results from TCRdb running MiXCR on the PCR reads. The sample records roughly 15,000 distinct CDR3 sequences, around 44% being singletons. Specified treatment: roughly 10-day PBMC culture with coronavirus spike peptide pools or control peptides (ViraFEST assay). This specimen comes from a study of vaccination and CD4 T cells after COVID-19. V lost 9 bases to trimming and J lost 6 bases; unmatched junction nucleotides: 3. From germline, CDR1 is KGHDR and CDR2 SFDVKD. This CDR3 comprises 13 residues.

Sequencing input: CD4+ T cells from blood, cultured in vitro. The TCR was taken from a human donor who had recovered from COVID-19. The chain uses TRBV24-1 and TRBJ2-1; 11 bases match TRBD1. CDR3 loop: CATGTGGSNEQFF. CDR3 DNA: TGTGCCACCGGGACAGGGGGTAGCAATGAGCAGTTCTTC.